A selection of T cell receptor beta chains follows, all from one sample in a study of cytomegalovirus exposure and HLA in healthy donors. Data came from immunoSEQ multiplex PCR; TCRdb stores just in-frame clones and leaves some out. The sample includes 130,000 to 150,000 clones, under 80% of them seen just once. Material: PBMCs. Every receptor here comes from a male donor in good health and CMV-seronegative. Both conserved end residues are part of each CDR3. A D gene is named only where the DNA matches it firmly. For some rows the clone size is stated as once, few or many, or as a class when expanded; others skip it.

v_gene,j_gene,abundance,d_gene,CDR3aa,CDR3nt
TRBV29-1,TRBJ1-2,.,.,CSVGRDSRNYGYTF,TGCAGCGTTGGGCGAGACAGTAGAAACTATGGCTACACCTTC
TRBV14,TRBJ2-5,.,.,CASSQERETQYF,TGTGCCAGCAGCCAAGAGAGGGAGACCCAGTACTTC
TRBV7-2,TRBJ2-5,.,TRBD2,CASSFLGLARETQYF,TGTGCCAGCAGCTTTCTGGGACTAGCGCGGGAGACCCAGTACTTC
TRBV25-1,TRBJ2-7,.,.,CASSESGRPHEQYF,TGTGCCAGCAGTGAATCAGGCAGGCCCCACGAGCAGTACTTC
TRBV18,TRBJ2-7,.,.,CASSPPQGGGYEQYF,TGTGCCAGCTCACCACCCCAGGGGGGTGGATACGAGCAGTACTTC
TRBV25-1,TRBJ1-1,few,.,CASSEYRGALNTEAFF,TGTGCCAGCAGTGAATATCGTGGGGCTTTAAACACTGAAGCTTTCTTT
TRBV5-1,TRBJ1-4,.,.,CASSLGQDKREKLFF,TGCGCCAGCAGCTTGGGACAAGACAAACGTGAAAAACTGTTTTTT
TRBV27,TRBJ1-2,.,TRBD1,CASSSLWTGPGGYTF,TGTGCCAGCAGTTCTTTATGGACAGGGCCGGGGGGCTACACCTTC
TRBV7-9,TRBJ2-2,.,.,CASSLSIRENTGELFF,TGTGCCAGCAGCTTATCCATCCGAGAGAACACCGGGGAGCTGTTTTTT
TRBV5-1,TRBJ2-7,.,TRBD2,CASRELAGDVYEQYF,TGCGCCAGCAGAGAACTAGCGGGAGATGTGTACGAGCAGTACTTC
TRBV10-1,TRBJ2-1,.,.,CASRGRGGNEQFF,TGCGCCAGCAGAGGCAGGGGCGGCAATGAGCAGTTCTTC
TRBV19,TRBJ1-2,.,.,CASSSAGLHYGYTF,TGTGCCAGTAGTTCTGCAGGGTTACACTATGGCTACACCTTC
TRBV30,TRBJ2-1,.,.,CAWTGTSRSSYNEQFF,TGTGCCTGGACAGGAACTAGCCGCAGCTCCTACAATGAGCAGTTCTTC
TRBV5-6,TRBJ2-3,.,TRBD1,CASSLPGQGTDTQYF,TGTGCCAGCAGCTTGCCGGGACAGGGCACAGATACGCAGTATTTT
TRBV9,TRBJ1-1,.,.,CASSVGLTNTEAFF,TGTGCCAGCAGCGTAGGACTGACGAACACTGAAGCTTTCTTT
TRBV4-2,TRBJ2-5,once,.,CASSQDRVGAQGTQYF,TGTGCCAGCAGCCAAGATAGAGTCGGTGCTCAGGGGACCCAGTACTTC
TRBV6-4,TRBJ1-5,.,.,CASRDRQRDNQPQHF,TGTGCCAGCAGAGACCGACAGAGAGACAATCAGCCCCAGCATTTT
TRBV7-9,TRBJ1-2,.,TRBD1,CSSSPGNRGRRGDGYTF,TGTTCCAGCAGCCCCGGGAACAGGGGGAGACGTGGGGATGGCTACACCTTC
TRBV6-5,TRBJ1-4,few,.,CASSPGEKLFF,TGTGCCAGCAGTCCGGGTGAAAAACTGTTTTTT
TRBV7-2,TRBJ2-1,.,TRBD1,CASSSDRGSYNEQFF,TGTGCCAGCAGCTCCGACAGGGGATCGTACAATGAGCAGTTCTTC
TRBV6-1,TRBJ1-5,.,.,CASSASTGRSNQPQHF,TGTGCCAGCAGTGCGTCAACTGGGCGTAGCAATCAGCCCCAGCATTTT
TRBV7-9,TRBJ1-1,.,TRBD1,CSSSTYRGEAFF,TGTTCCAGCAGCACGTACAGGGGTGAAGCTTTCTTT
TRBV6-6,TRBJ2-1,.,TRBD2,CASSMGLAVVSEQFF,TGTGCCAGCAGTATGGGACTAGCGGTAGTAAGTGAGCAGTTCTTC
TRBV6-1,TRBJ2-4,once,TRBD1,CASSDRGRGVKNIQYF,TGTGCCAGCAGTGACAGGGGGCGTGGGGTCAAAAACATTCAGTACTTC
TRBV4-1,TRBJ1-1,.,TRBD1,CASSQVGTAMNTEAFF,TGCGCCAGCAGCCAAGTAGGGACAGCCATGAACACTGAAGCTTTCTTT
TRBV11-3,TRBJ2-1,.,.,CASSSGLGVNEQFF,TGTGCCAGCAGCAGCGGACTTGGTGTAAATGAGCAGTTCTTC
TRBV9,TRBJ2-5,few,TRBD1,CASSEDRGQETQYF,TGTGCCAGCAGCGAAGACAGGGGGCAAGAGACCCAGTACTTC
TRBV7-9,TRBJ2-7,.,TRBD2,CASRETGTSGGEQYF,TGTGCCAGCAGAGAAACCGGGACAAGCGGGGGCGAGCAGTACTTC
TRBV5-1,TRBJ1-2,.,.,CASSSQVNYGYTF,TGCGCCAGCAGCTCACAGGTTAACTATGGCTACACCTTC
TRBV18,TRBJ1-1,.,.,CASSPLRGDGEAFF,TGTGCCAGCTCACCACTACGGGGGGATGGGGAAGCTTTCTTT
TRBV7-9,TRBJ2-7,.,TRBD2,CASSFLAGGRSYEQYF,TGTGCCAGCAGCTTCCTAGCGGGAGGTCGATCCTACGAGCAGTACTTC
TRBV5-4,TRBJ1-2,.,.,CASSPGGSANYGYTF,TGTGCCAGCAGCCCGGGGGGCAGCGCTAACTATGGCTACACCTTC
TRBV7-8,TRBJ1-5,.,TRBD1,CASSPGQFFSNQPQHF,TGTGCCAGCAGCCCGGGACAGTTTTTTAGCAATCAGCCCCAGCATTTT
TRBV7-9,TRBJ2-3,few,TRBD2,CASSPQWGTSGIRADTQYF,TGTGCCAGCAGCCCACAGTGGGGGACTAGCGGGATCCGGGCAGATACGCAGTATTTT
TRBV11-2,TRBJ2-7,.,TRBD1,CASSFSGGANLRQYF,TGTGCCAGCAGCTTCTCAGGGGGCGCCAACCTTAGGCAGTACTTC
TRBV30,TRBJ2-2,few,.,CAWAPGTGELFF,TGTGCCTGGGCTCCGGGCACCGGGGAGCTGTTTTTT
TRBV5-1,TRBJ2-1,few,.,CASSLAGSSSYNEQFF,TGCGCCAGCAGCTTGGCGGGATCAAGCTCCTACAATGAGCAGTTCTTC
TRBV25-1,TRBJ2-4,.,.,CASSELEGGIAKNIQYF,TGTGCCAGCAGTGAGCTCGAGGGGGGGATAGCCAAAAACATTCAGTACTTC
TRBV4-1,TRBJ1-1,.,.,CASSQAITLREAFF,TGCGCCAGCAGCCAAGCTATTACTCTAAGAGAAGCTTTCTTT
TRBV19,TRBJ2-7,.,.,CASSIESRGGGEQYF,TGTGCCAGTAGTATAGAGAGCAGGGGTGGGGGCGAGCAGTACTTC
TRBV28,TRBJ2-3,.,TRBD2,CASSKTSGNTDTQYF,TGTGCCAGCAGCAAAACTAGCGGGAACACAGATACGCAGTATTTT
TRBV5-8,TRBJ2-3,.,TRBD2,CASSQRLAGVGPDTQYF,TGTGCCAGCAGCCAGAGACTAGCGGGAGTGGGGCCAGATACGCAGTATTTT
TRBV7-8,TRBJ1-4,once,TRBD1,CASSFRQGGEKLFF,TGTGCCAGCAGCTTTCGACAGGGGGGGGAAAAACTGTTTTTT
TRBV27,TRBJ2-1,.,.,CASSFLQGGGNEQFF,TGTGCCAGCAGTTTCTTGCAGGGGGGTGGCAATGAGCAGTTCTTC
TRBV11-1,TRBJ2-1,.,TRBD1,CASSPGQGFFHEQFF,TGTGCCAGCTCCCCCGGACAGGGGTTTTTCCATGAGCAGTTCTTC
TRBV12-5,TRBJ2-2,.,TRBD1,CASGSPDRVTPGELFF,TGTGCTAGTGGTTCCCCGGACAGGGTTACACCCGGGGAGCTGTTTTTT